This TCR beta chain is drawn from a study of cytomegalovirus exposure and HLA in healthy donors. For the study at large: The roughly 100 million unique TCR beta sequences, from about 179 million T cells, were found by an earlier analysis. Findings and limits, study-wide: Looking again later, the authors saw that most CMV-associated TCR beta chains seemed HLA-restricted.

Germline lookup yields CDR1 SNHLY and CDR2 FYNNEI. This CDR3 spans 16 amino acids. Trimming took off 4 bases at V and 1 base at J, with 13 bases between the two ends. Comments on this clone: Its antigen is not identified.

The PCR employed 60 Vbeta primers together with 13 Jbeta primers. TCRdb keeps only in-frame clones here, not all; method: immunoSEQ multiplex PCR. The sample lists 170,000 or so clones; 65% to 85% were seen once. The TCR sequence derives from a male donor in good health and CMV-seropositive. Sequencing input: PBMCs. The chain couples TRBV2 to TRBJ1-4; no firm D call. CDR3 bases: TGTGCCAGCAGTGGTTGGGAGATTGGAACTAATGAAAAACTGTTTTTT. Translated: CASSGWEIGTNEKLFF.